What follows are 13 T cell receptor beta chains derived from one specimen sequenced in a study of blood T cell repertoires in COVID-19. Produced via immunoSEQ multiplex PCR; TCRdb's table is partial and in-frame only. Of a few hundred thousand clones detected, around nine tenths appear once; the ten largest clones hold roughly 2.3%. Sequences were obtained from peripheral blood. These TCRs come from a man aged 50 to 59 with acute or convalescent COVID-19.

V usage is TRBV30 and J usage is TRBJ2-4; the match to TRBD1 covers 7 bases. V gave up 2 bases and J gave up 0 bases; unmatched junction bases: 10. Per the germline V gene, CDR1 is GTSNPN and CDR2 is SVGIG (reference sequence). The CDR3 is 17 amino acids. The CDR3: CAWSQGQALLAKNIQYF. The CDR3 nucleotides are TGTGCCTGGAGTCAAGGACAGGCCCTTCTAGCCAAAAACATTCAGTACTTC. The full variable domain, with the rest looked up from reference TRBV30 and TRBJ2-4, is SQTIHQWPATLVQPVGSPLSLECTVEGTSNPNLYWYRQAAGRGLQLLFYSVGIGQISSEVPQNLSASRPQDRQFILSSKKLLLSDSGFYLCAWSQGQALLAKNIQYFGAGTRLSVL.

This chain joins TRBV3-1 (or the pseudogene TRBV3-2) and TRBJ1-5; TRBD1 might be the D (6 bases). Germline V gene sequence: CDR1 LGHDT, CDR2 YNNKEL (reference sequence). The CDR3 is 15 amino acids. Between the trimmed V and J ends, which lost 0 bases and 6 bases, there was a span of 12 bases. CDR3 sequence (DNA): TGTGCCAGCAGCCAAGATGAGAGGGGGGGTCAGCCCCAGCATTTT. Amino acids: CASSQDERGGQPQHF.

The chain has TRBV10-2 and TRBJ1-2; 8 bases are a match to TRBD1. Germline lookup yields CDR1 WSHSY and CDR2 SAAADI. The CDR3 runs 15 residues. Trimming removed 0 bases from V and 4 bases from J; junction bases left unmatched: 4. CDR3 coding DNA: TGCGCCAGCAGTGAGTCTGCGACAGGGGCCTATGGCTACACCTTC. The encoded protein is CASSESATGAYGYTF.

The chain couples TRBV5-5 to TRBJ1-1, with a weak D call TRBD1 (5 bases). CDR1 and CDR2 (germline): SGHKS, YYEKEE (reference sequence). The V gene lost 7 bases and the J gene lost 3 bases, with 7 bases spanning the gap. The CDR3 loop spans 11 amino acids. The CDR3 is CASGAYTEAFF. CDR3 nucleotide sequence: TGTGCCAGCGGGGCTTACACTGAAGCTTTCTTT.

V is TRBV14 and J is TRBJ2-2; weak D call: TRBD2 (5 bases). The germline V gene has CDR1 SGHDN and CDR2 FVKESK. Trimming shortened V by 4 bases and J by 8 bases, and 14 bases separated the two germline ends. The CDR3 is 14 residues long. The CDR3 sequence is CASSLRLPGGELFF. The CDR3 coding sequence is TGTGCCAGCAGCCTTCGACTCCCGGGGGGGGAGCTGTTTTTT.

Concerning this clone: Distinct nucleotide sequences in the sample also encode this CDR3. The chain recombines TRBV10-3 with TRBJ1-2; D is unresolved. V was trimmed by 0 bases and J by 8 bases, leaving 4 bases between them. The CDR3 covers 11 residues. The germline V gene encodes CDR1 ENHRY and CDR2 SYGVKD. CDR3 bases: TGTGCCATCAGTGAGTCCCTCGGCTACACCTTC. Its protein is CAISESLGYTF.

The gene calls are TRBV9 and TRBJ1-1, with D hard to call. The CDR3 extends over 12 amino acids. The V end lost 0 bases, the J end lost 7 bases, and 7 bases lay between the germline ends. Germline CDR1 and CDR2: SGDLS and YYNGEE. CDR3 bases: TGTGCCAGCAGCGTAGATGGAGGTGAAGCTTTCTTT. The encoded protein is CASSVDGGEAFF.

The chain uses TRBV20-1 and TRBJ1-6, with a tentative D call TRBD1 (6 bases). V was trimmed by 3 bases and J by 5 bases, leaving 17 bases between them. This CDR3 comprises 16 residues. CDR1 and CDR2 (germline): DFQATT, SNEGSKA (reference sequence). For the CDR3, the DNA is TGCAGTGCTAGTGACCTACAGGGTGGCCATAATTCACCCCTCCACTTT. It translates to CSASDLQGGHNSPLHF.

The count of this clone is one. This sequence joins TRBV19 and TRBJ1-2, with 7 bases lining up with TRBD1. CDR1 and CDR2 from the germline V gene are LNHDA and SQIVND (reference sequence). V gave up 5 bases and J gave up 8 bases; unmatched junction bases: 11. The CDR3 is 14 amino acids. CDR3 nucleotide sequence: TGTGCCAGTAGTGACCGGGACAGCTATGGCGGCTACACCTTC. It codes for CASSDRDSYGGYTF.

This clone was seen a few times. The chain carries TRBV4-1 and TRBJ2-7, with TRBD2 identical over 10 bases. The trim removed 4 bases at V and 3 bases at J, leaving 15 bases unmatched. The CDR3 has 18 residues. The germline gives CDR1 MGHRA, CDR2 YSYEKL. CDR3 loop: CASSPRGGSGGAGYEQYF. For the CDR3, the DNA is TGCGCCAGCAGCCCGAGAGGGGGCAGCGGGGGGGCAGGCTACGAGCAGTACTTC.

DNA for the CDR3: TGTGCCAGTATCGCGGGACCGAACTATGGCTACACCTTC. The encoded protein is CASIAGPNYGYTF. The gene calls are TRBV19 and TRBJ1-2; perhaps TRBD1 as D (5 bases). The germline CDR1 and CDR2 sequences are LNHDA and SQIVND (reference sequence). This CDR3 has 13 residues. Trimming cost V 7 bases and J 2 bases, with 11 bases left between them.

This clone has only a few counts. V gene TRBV30 combines with J gene TRBJ1-4; D call uncertain. Deletions cut 5 bases from V and 7 bases from J, with 11 bases between. Germline loops: CDR1 GTSNPN, CDR2 SVGIG (reference sequence). The CDR3 consists of 12 residues. CDR3 nucleotides: TGTGCCTGGTCCGACCAGGCTGAAAAACTGTTTTTT. Its translation is CAWSDQAEKLFF.

This clone was recorded once. DNA for the CDR3: TGTGCCAGCACTCAGTCCTTGGGACAGGGGGTCTATGGCTACACCTTC. Protein product: CASTQSLGQGVYGYTF. The V gene is TRBV11-2, the J gene TRBJ1-2; 11 bases are a match to TRBD1. The CDR3 totals 16 residues. V gave up 7 bases and J gave up 4 bases; unmatched junction bases: 11. Germline V gives CDR1 SGHAT, CDR2 FQNNGV.